The rows below give T cell receptor beta chains drawn from one sample of a study of technical replicates of blood from several donors. Data came from immunoSEQ multiplex PCR; TCRdb stores just in-frame clones and leaves some out. This sample yields approximately 73,000 clones, of which around 93% are seen a single time; around 0.24% belongs to the top ten. Specimen: T cells isolated from PBMCs. The receptors originated from a human donor in good health. CDR3s include the opening cysteine and the closing phenylalanine or tryptophan. A D gene is named only where the DNA matches it firmly. Clone size is shown for a subset of rows, as once, few, many or a class of expanded clone.

v_call: TRBV7-8
j_call: TRBJ2-7
d_call: NA
cdr3_length: 16
clone_size: NA
cdr3_nt: TGTGCCAGCAGCTTCCGGGACTCCCGGGTGGGCCCCAGGCAGTACTTC
cdr3_aa: CASSFRDSRVGPRQYF

v_call: TRBV7-8
j_call: TRBJ1-1
d_call: NA
cdr3_length: 16
clone_size: NA
cdr3_nt: TGTGCCAGCAGCCCCCGCCGGATCATGGGAGCCTATGAAGCTTTCTTT
cdr3_aa: CASSPRRIMGAYEAFF

v_call: TRBV12-5
j_call: TRBJ2-7
d_call: NA
cdr3_length: 15
clone_size: NA
cdr3_nt: TGTGCTAGTGGTTTGGTATTGGGGCTATCCTACGAGCAGTACTTC
cdr3_aa: CASGLVLGLSYEQYF

v_call: TRBV7-9
j_call: TRBJ2-5
d_call: TRBD1
cdr3_length: 15
clone_size: once
cdr3_nt: TGTGCCAGCAGCGAAAACGAGGGACAGCAAGAGACCCAGTACTTC
cdr3_aa: CASSENEGQQETQYF

v_call: TRBV4-1
j_call: TRBJ1-1
d_call: TRBD1
cdr3_length: 14
clone_size: NA
cdr3_nt: TGCGCCAGCAGCCCACAGGGGCCGGGCACTGAAGCTTTCTTT
cdr3_aa: CASSPQGPGTEAFF

v_call: TRBV15
j_call: TRBJ1-3
d_call: NA
cdr3_length: 12
clone_size: NA
cdr3_nt: TGTGCCACCAGTTACTCTGGAAACACCATATATTTT
cdr3_aa: CATSYSGNTIYF

v_call: TRBV6-5
j_call: TRBJ2-4
d_call: NA
cdr3_length: 14
clone_size: once
cdr3_nt: TGTGCCAGCAGGGCAGGGGTAACCAAAAACATTCAGTACTTC
cdr3_aa: CASRAGVTKNIQYF

v_call: TRBV28
j_call: TRBJ2-7
d_call: TRBD1
cdr3_length: 16
clone_size: NA
cdr3_nt: TGTGCCAGCAGTTTGACCCCCGGACAGGGCGCCTACGAGCAGTACTTC
cdr3_aa: CASSLTPGQGAYEQYF

v_call: TRBV4-1
j_call: TRBJ2-5
d_call: NA
cdr3_length: 16
clone_size: NA
cdr3_nt: TGCGCCAGCAGCCACATTCTGCGGGATAGAACAGAGACCCAGTACTTC
cdr3_aa: CASSHILRDRTETQYF

v_call: TRBV7-8
j_call: TRBJ1-2
d_call: NA
cdr3_length: 13
clone_size: NA
cdr3_nt: TGTGCCAGCAGCGGTCTGGCAGGCTCTGGCTACACCTTC
cdr3_aa: CASSGLAGSGYTF

v_call: TRBV5-1
j_call: TRBJ2-1
d_call: TRBD2
cdr3_length: 14
clone_size: NA
cdr3_nt: TGCGCCAGCAGCGCCGGGACTAGCGGAGGTGAGCAGTTCTTC
cdr3_aa: CASSAGTSGGEQFF

v_call: TRBV7-3
j_call: TRBJ2-7
d_call: TRBD2
cdr3_length: 15
clone_size: NA
cdr3_nt: TGTGCCAGCAGCTTAACGGGACTAGCTACCCGCGAGCAGTACTTC
cdr3_aa: CASSLTGLATREQYF

v_call: TRBV18
j_call: TRBJ1-5
d_call: TRBD1
cdr3_length: 15
clone_size: NA
cdr3_nt: TGTGCCAGCTCACCCCAGGGACAGGGCAATCAGCCCCAGCATTTT
cdr3_aa: CASSPQGQGNQPQHF

v_call: TRBV7-6
j_call: TRBJ2-5
d_call: TRBD2
cdr3_length: 16
clone_size: NA
cdr3_nt: TGTGCCAGCAGCTTAAGTACGGGAGGCCAGGTAGAGACCCAGTACTTC
cdr3_aa: CASSLSTGGQVETQYF

v_call: TRBV7-8
j_call: TRBJ2-1
d_call: NA
cdr3_length: 14
clone_size: NA
cdr3_nt: TGTGCCAGCAGCTTAGACACAGGGCAAAGTGAGCAGTTCTTC
cdr3_aa: CASSLDTGQSEQFF

v_call: TRBV6-1
j_call: TRBJ1-3
d_call: NA
cdr3_length: 15
clone_size: NA
cdr3_nt: TGTGCCAGCAGTGACGTGGGGCAATCTGGAAACACCATATATTTT
cdr3_aa: CASSDVGQSGNTIYF

v_call: TRBV21-1
j_call: TRBJ1-1
d_call: NA
cdr3_length: 18
clone_size: NA
cdr3_nt: TGTGCCAGCAGCCTAACTAGACAGGTAACATTACCGAACACTGAAGCTTTCTTT
cdr3_aa: CASSLTRQVTLPNTEAFF

v_call: TRBV27
j_call: TRBJ2-7
d_call: TRBD2
cdr3_length: 19
clone_size: NA
cdr3_nt: TGTGCCAGCAGTTTATTATACCGGAGTAGCGGGAGGCCTTCCTACGAGCAGTACTTC
cdr3_aa: CASSLLYRSSGRPSYEQYF

v_call: TRBV7-2
j_call: TRBJ1-5
d_call: NA
cdr3_length: 16
clone_size: NA
cdr3_nt: TGTGCCAGCAGCCTTTCCTGGGAGGGAGGCAATCAGCCCCAGCATTTT
cdr3_aa: CASSLSWEGGNQPQHF

v_call: TRBV28
j_call: TRBJ2-2
d_call: TRBD2
cdr3_length: 15
clone_size: once
cdr3_nt: TGTGCCAGCAGGTTGGGCGGGGGGAACACCGGGGAGCTGTTTTTT
cdr3_aa: CASRLGGGNTGELFF

v_call: TRBV28
j_call: TRBJ2-6
d_call: NA
cdr3_length: 14
clone_size: NA
cdr3_nt: TGTGCCAGCAGTCCCTTAGCTGGGGCCAACGTCCTGACTTTC
cdr3_aa: CASSPLAGANVLTF

v_call: TRBV5-1
j_call: TRBJ1-2
d_call: NA
cdr3_length: 14
clone_size: NA
cdr3_nt: TGCGCCAGCAGCTTGGGACAGGATTCCTATGGCTACACCTTC
cdr3_aa: CASSLGQDSYGYTF

v_call: TRBV10-2
j_call: TRBJ2-7
d_call: NA
cdr3_length: 12
clone_size: NA
cdr3_nt: TGCGCCAGCACGGGGAGATCCTACGAGCAGTACTTC
cdr3_aa: CASTGRSYEQYF

v_call: TRBV27
j_call: TRBJ1-1
d_call: TRBD1
cdr3_length: 19
clone_size: NA
cdr3_nt: TGTGCCAGCCTTTTTCGGAGTGAGACAGGGCGGCTCTTGAACACTGAAGCTTTCTTT
cdr3_aa: CASLFRSETGRLLNTEAFF

v_call: TRBV30
j_call: TRBJ1-1
d_call: TRBD1
cdr3_length: 15
clone_size: many
cdr3_nt: TGTGCCTGGAGGGACAGGGGTAGGGGGAACACTGAAGCTTTCTTT
cdr3_aa: CAWRDRGRGNTEAFF

v_call: TRBV19
j_call: TRBJ1-4
d_call: NA
cdr3_length: 14
clone_size: NA
cdr3_nt: TGTGCCAGTAGTATCGGGACAAAGAATGAAAAACTGTTTTTT
cdr3_aa: CASSIGTKNEKLFF

v_call: TRBV4-1
j_call: TRBJ2-5
d_call: TRBD2
cdr3_length: 15
clone_size: NA
cdr3_nt: TGCGCCAGCAGCCAGCTTGGACTAGCGGAAGAGACCCAGTACTTC
cdr3_aa: CASSQLGLAEETQYF

v_call: TRBV30
j_call: TRBJ1-4
d_call: TRBD1
cdr3_length: 15
clone_size: once
cdr3_nt: TGTGCCTGGAGTGTAGGGACAGGGTTTAATGAAAAACTGTTTTTT
cdr3_aa: CAWSVGTGFNEKLFF

v_call: TRBV10-1
j_call: TRBJ2-5
d_call: NA
cdr3_length: 14
clone_size: once
cdr3_nt: TGCGCCAGCAGTGGGACTAACCTTCAAGAGACCCAGTACTTC
cdr3_aa: CASSGTNLQETQYF

v_call: TRBV11-2
j_call: TRBJ2-4
d_call: TRBD1
cdr3_length: 17
clone_size: NA
cdr3_nt: TGTGCCAGCAGACGTCTGAGGGGGCAGGGAGCCAAAAACATTCAGTACTTC
cdr3_aa: CASRRLRGQGAKNIQYF

v_call: TRBV5-1
j_call: TRBJ1-2
d_call: TRBD1
cdr3_length: 15
clone_size: NA
cdr3_nt: TGCGCCAGCAGCACCGTCCAGGGGGCGCCGGATGGCTACACCTTC
cdr3_aa: CASSTVQGAPDGYTF

v_call: TRBV6-1
j_call: TRBJ1-2
d_call: TRBD1
cdr3_length: 15
clone_size: NA
cdr3_nt: TGTGCCAGCAGTGAGCTCGGGGACAGAAGCTATGGCTACACCTTC
cdr3_aa: CASSELGDRSYGYTF

v_call: TRBV21-1
j_call: TRBJ2-5
d_call: NA
cdr3_length: 17
clone_size: NA
cdr3_nt: TGTGCCAGCAGCAAAATGGGGTCCGGACACATCCAAGAGACCCAGTACTTC
cdr3_aa: CASSKMGSGHIQETQYF

v_call: TRBV7-6
j_call: TRBJ2-7
d_call: TRBD2
cdr3_length: 12
clone_size: NA
cdr3_nt: TGTGCCAGCGGGGGGGGTAGGTACGAGCAGTACTTC
cdr3_aa: CASGGGRYEQYF

v_call: TRBV6-1
j_call: TRBJ1-6
d_call: TRBD1
cdr3_length: 15
clone_size: NA
cdr3_nt: TGTGCCAGCAGCCACGCCCGGGACAGTAATTCACCCCTCCACTTT
cdr3_aa: CASSHARDSNSPLHF

v_call: TRBV21-1
j_call: TRBJ2-3
d_call: NA
cdr3_length: 17
clone_size: NA
cdr3_nt: TGTGCCAGCAGCCCCGCAGGGGGCAGGGGCGGTACAGATACGCAGTATTTT
cdr3_aa: CASSPAGGRGGTDTQYF

v_call: TRBV20-1
j_call: TRBJ2-7
d_call: NA
cdr3_length: 11
clone_size: NA
cdr3_nt: TGCAGTGCACTATCCGTGAACGAGCAGTACTTC
cdr3_aa: CSALSVNEQYF

v_call: TRBV5-6
j_call: TRBJ2-7
d_call: TRBD2
cdr3_length: 14
clone_size: NA
cdr3_nt: TGTGCCAGCAGCTTGGCGGGACTAGACTACGAGCAGTACTTC
cdr3_aa: CASSLAGLDYEQYF

v_call: TRBV6-5
j_call: TRBJ2-3
d_call: NA
cdr3_length: 13
clone_size: NA
cdr3_nt: TGTGCCGCCCGGGACACAAACACAGATACGCAGTATTTT
cdr3_aa: CAARDTNTDTQYF

v_call: TRBV4-2
j_call: TRBJ2-7
d_call: TRBD1
cdr3_length: 14
clone_size: NA
cdr3_nt: TGTGCCAGCAGCCAAGGCCAGGGGGCATACGAGCAGTACTTC
cdr3_aa: CASSQGQGAYEQYF

v_call: TRBV11-2
j_call: TRBJ2-5
d_call: TRBD1
cdr3_length: 15
clone_size: NA
cdr3_nt: TGTGCCAGTCGTTCATGGCAGGGGGCATGGGAGACCCAGTACTTC
cdr3_aa: CASRSWQGAWETQYF

v_call: TRBV2
j_call: TRBJ1-2
d_call: NA
cdr3_length: 15
clone_size: NA
cdr3_nt: TGTGCCAGCAGTGAATGGCGGGGCCCCTCCTATGGCTACACCTTC
cdr3_aa: CASSEWRGPSYGYTF

v_call: TRBV7-9
j_call: TRBJ2-7
d_call: NA
cdr3_length: 11
clone_size: NA
cdr3_nt: TGTGCCAGCAGCCGCGGGACCGAGCAGTACTTC
cdr3_aa: CASSRGTEQYF

v_call: TRBV7-3
j_call: TRBJ2-3
d_call: NA
cdr3_length: 16
clone_size: NA
cdr3_nt: TGTGCCAGCAGCTTGGGGCGCAGCGGGTGGACAGATACGCAGTATTTT
cdr3_aa: CASSLGRSGWTDTQYF

v_call: TRBV6-5
j_call: TRBJ1-2
d_call: TRBD1
cdr3_length: 15
clone_size: once
cdr3_nt: TGTGCCAGCAGTCTTCTGTCCGGGACAGTCTATGGCTACACCTTC
cdr3_aa: CASSLLSGTVYGYTF

v_call: TRBV4-1
j_call: TRBJ2-1
d_call: NA
cdr3_length: 17
clone_size: NA
cdr3_nt: TGCGCCAGCAGCCGCCCTATTCTGGCGGGCGGACACAATGAGCAGTTCTTC
cdr3_aa: CASSRPILAGGHNEQFF

v_call: TRBV4-2
j_call: TRBJ1-5
d_call: NA
cdr3_length: 15
clone_size: NA
cdr3_nt: TGTGCCAGCAGCCAAGTGGGGCTCGAGAATCAGCCCCAGCATTTT
cdr3_aa: CASSQVGLENQPQHF

v_call: TRBV9
j_call: TRBJ2-3
d_call: NA
cdr3_length: 15
clone_size: NA
cdr3_nt: TGTGCCAGCAGCGTAGCCGAGCGGAGAGCAGATACGCAGTATTTT
cdr3_aa: CASSVAERRADTQYF

v_call: TRBV9
j_call: TRBJ2-5
d_call: NA
cdr3_length: 15
clone_size: NA
cdr3_nt: TGTGCCAGCAGCGTAATGGGCGAGAAGGGGGAGACCCAGTACTTC
cdr3_aa: CASSVMGEKGETQYF